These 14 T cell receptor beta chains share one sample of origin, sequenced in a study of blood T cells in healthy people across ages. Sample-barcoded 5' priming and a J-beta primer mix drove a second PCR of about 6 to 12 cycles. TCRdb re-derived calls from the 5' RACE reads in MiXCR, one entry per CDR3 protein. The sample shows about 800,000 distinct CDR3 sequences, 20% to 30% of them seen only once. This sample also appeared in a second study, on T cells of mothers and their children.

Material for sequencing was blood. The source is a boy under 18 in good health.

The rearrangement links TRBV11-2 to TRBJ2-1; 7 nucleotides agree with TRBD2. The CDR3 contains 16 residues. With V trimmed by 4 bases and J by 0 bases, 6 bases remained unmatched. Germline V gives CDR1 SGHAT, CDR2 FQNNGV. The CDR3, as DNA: TGTGCCAGCAGCTCCCGGGAGGAGAGCTCCTACAATGAGCAGTTCTTC. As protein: CASSSREESSYNEQFF.

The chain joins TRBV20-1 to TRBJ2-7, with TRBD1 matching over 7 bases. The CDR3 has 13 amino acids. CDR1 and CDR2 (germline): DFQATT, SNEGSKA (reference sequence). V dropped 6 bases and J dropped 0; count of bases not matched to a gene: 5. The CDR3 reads CSATGTDSYEQYF. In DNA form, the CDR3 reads TGCAGTGCCACTGGGACAGACTCCTACGAGCAGTACTTC.

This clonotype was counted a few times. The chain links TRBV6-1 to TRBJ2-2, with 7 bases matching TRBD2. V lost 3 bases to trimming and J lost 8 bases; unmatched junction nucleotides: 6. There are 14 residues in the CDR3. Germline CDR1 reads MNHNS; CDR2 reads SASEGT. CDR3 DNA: TGTGCCAGCAGTGAGGCGGGAGTCAGGGGGGAGCTGTTTTTT. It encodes CASSEAGVRGELFF.

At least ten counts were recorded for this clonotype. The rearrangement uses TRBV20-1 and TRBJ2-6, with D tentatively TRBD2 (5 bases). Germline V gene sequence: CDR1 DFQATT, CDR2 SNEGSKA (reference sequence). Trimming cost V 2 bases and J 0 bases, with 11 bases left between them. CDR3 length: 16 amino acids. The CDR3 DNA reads TGCAGTGCTAGATCAGGACGGGACTCTGGGGCCAACGTCCTGACTTTC. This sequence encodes CSARSGRDSGANVLTF.

The CDR3 sequence: CASSVAQAGGGDTQYF. CDR3 DNA: TGTGCCAGCAGCGTAGCCCAGGCGGGAGGAGGAGATACGCAGTATTTT. The V gene is TRBV9, the J gene TRBJ2-3, with 8 bases aligning to TRBD2. The CDR3 loop spans 16 amino acids. Germline V CDR1 and CDR2: SGDLS, YYNGEE. V lost 0 bases to trimming and J lost 5 bases; unmatched junction nucleotides: 8. The full variable domain, its missing parts supplied by reference TRBV9 and TRBJ2-3, is DSGVTQTPKHLITATGQRVTLRCSPRSGDLSVYWYQQSLDQGLQFLIQYYNGEERAKGNILERFSAQQFPDLHSELNLSSLELGDSALYFCASSVAQAGGGDTQYFGPGTRLTVL.

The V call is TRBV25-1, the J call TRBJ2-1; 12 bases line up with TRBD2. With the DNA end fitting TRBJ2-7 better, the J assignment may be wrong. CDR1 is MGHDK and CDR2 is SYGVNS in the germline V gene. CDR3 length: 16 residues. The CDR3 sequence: CASSDPTTSGRYEQYF. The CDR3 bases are TGTGCCAGCAGTGACCCGACGACTAGCGGGAGATACGAGCAGTACTTC.

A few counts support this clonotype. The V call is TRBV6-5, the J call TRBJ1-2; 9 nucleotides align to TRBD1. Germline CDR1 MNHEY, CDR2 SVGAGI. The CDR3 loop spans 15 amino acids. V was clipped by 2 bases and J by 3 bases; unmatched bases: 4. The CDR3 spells CASSYTGTGHYGYTF. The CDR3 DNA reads TGTGCCAGCAGTTACACCGGGACAGGGCACTATGGCTACACCTTC.

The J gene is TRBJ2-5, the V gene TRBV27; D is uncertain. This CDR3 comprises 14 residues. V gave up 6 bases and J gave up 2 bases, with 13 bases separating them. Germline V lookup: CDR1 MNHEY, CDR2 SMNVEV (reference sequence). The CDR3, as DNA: TGTGCCAGCAGAGTAGCCCCCCAACAAGAGACCCAGTACTTC. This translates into CASRVAPQQETQYF.

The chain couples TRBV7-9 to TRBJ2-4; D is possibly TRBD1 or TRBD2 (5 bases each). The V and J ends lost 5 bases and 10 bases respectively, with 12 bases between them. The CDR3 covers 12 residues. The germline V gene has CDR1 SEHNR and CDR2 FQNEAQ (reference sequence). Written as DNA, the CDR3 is TGTGCCAGCAGCACCCGGGACGCTATTCAGTACTTC. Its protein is CASSTRDAIQYF.

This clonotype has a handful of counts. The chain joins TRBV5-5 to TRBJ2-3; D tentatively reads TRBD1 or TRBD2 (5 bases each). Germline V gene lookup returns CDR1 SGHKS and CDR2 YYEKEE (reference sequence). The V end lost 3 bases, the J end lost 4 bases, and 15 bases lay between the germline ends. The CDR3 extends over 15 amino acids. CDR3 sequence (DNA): TGTGCCAGCAGCTGGGGACGGCTAGAAGCAGATACGCAGTATTTT. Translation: CASSWGRLEADTQYF. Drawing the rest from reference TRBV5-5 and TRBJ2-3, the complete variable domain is DAGVTQSPTHLIKTRGQQVTLRCSPISGHKSVSWYQQVLGQGPQFIFQYYEKEERGRGNFPDRFSARQFPNYSSELNVNALLLGDSALYLCASSWGRLEADTQYFGPGTRLTVL.

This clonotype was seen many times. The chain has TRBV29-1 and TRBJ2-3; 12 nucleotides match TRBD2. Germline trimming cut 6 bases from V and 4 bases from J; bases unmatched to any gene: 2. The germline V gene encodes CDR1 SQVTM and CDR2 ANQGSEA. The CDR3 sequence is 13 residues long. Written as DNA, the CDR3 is TGCAGCGTCAGACTAGCGGGGGCAGATACGCAGTATTTT. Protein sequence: CSVRLAGADTQYF.

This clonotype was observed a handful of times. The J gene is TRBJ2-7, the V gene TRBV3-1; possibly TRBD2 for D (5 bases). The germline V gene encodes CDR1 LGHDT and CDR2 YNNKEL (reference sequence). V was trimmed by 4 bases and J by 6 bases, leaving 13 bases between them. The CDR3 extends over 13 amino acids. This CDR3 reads CASSLGVTREQYF. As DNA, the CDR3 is TGTGCCAGCAGCCTCGGGGTGACACGCGAGCAGTACTTC.

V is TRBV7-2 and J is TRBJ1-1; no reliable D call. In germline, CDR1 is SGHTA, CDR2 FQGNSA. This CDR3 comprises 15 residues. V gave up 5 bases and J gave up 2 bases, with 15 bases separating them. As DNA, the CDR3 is TGTGCCAGCAGCGAAGAGACCGGGATTAACACTGAAGCTTTCTTT. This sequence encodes CASSEETGINTEAFF.

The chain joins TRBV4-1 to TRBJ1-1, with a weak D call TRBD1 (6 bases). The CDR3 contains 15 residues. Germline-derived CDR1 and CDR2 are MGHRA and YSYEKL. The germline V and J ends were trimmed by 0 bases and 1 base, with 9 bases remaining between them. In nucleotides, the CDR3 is TGCGCCAGCAGCCAAGACCCGGGACAGAACACTGAAGCTTTCTTT. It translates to CASSQDPGQNTEAFF.